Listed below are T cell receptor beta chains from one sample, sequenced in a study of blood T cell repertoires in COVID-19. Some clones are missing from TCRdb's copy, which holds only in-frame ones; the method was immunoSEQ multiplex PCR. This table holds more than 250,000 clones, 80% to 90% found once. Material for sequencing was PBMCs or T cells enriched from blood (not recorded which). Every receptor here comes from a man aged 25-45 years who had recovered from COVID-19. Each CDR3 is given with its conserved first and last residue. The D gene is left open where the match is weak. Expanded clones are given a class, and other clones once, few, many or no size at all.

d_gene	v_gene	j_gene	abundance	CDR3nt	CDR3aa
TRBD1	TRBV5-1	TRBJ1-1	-	TGCGCCAGCAGGCCCGGGACAGGGAACACTGAAGCTTTCTTT	CASRPGTGNTEAFF
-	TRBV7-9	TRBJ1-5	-	TGTGCCAGCAGCTTAGTCTTGGGTCCGCAGGGATACAATCAGCCCCAGCATTTT	CASSLVLGPQGYNQPQHF
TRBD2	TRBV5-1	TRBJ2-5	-	TGCGCCAGCAGCTTGTCCGGGACTAGTGGAGAGACCCAGTACTTC	CASSLSGTSGETQYF
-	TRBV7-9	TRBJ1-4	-	TGTGCCAGCAGCTTAATGGGGCCGAGTAATGAAAAACTGTTTTTT	CASSLMGPSNEKLFF
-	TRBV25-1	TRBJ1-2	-	TGTGCCAGCAGCCTAGGGGACACACAATACTATGGCTACACCTTC	CASSLGDTQYYGYTF
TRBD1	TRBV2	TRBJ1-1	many	TGTGCCAGCAGACTGGGACAGGGATACACTGAAGCTTTCTTT	CASRLGQGYTEAFF
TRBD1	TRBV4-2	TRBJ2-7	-	TGTGCCAGCAGCCAAGGGACAGGGCGAATCTACGAGCAGTACTTC	CASSQGTGRIYEQYF
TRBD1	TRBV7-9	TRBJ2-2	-	TGTGCCAGCAGCCACTGGACAGGCCCGAACACCGGGGAGCTGTTTTTT	CASSHWTGPNTGELFF
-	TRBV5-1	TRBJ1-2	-	TGTGCCAGCCAGGCAGATGGTACGTCTCGGGGCTACACCTTC	CASQADGTSRGYTF
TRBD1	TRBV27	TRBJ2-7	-	TGTGCCAGCAGTTCTCTAGGACAGGGGGCGTTCTACGAGCAGTACTTC	CASSSLGQGAFYEQYF
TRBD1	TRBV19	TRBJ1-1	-	TGTGCCAGTAGAATACTACCGGGACAGGGAGGGGACACTGAAGCTTTCTTT	CASRILPGQGGDTEAFF
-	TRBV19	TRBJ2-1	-	TGTGCCAGTAGCTGGTCCCCAGGGTCCCAAGGATACAATGAGCAGTTCTTC	CASSWSPGSQGYNEQFF
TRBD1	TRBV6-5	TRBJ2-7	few	TGTGCCAGCACCTCGACAGGGGGCCCCTACGAGCAGTACTTC	CASTSTGGPYEQYF
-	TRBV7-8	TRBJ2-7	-	TGTGCCAGCAGCTTGGATCGCGGGGTCCCCTACGAGCAGTACTTC	CASSLDRGVPYEQYF
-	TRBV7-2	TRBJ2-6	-	TGTGCCAGCAGCTTATTCGGGGTGTTCTCTGGGGCCAACGTCCTGACTTTC	CASSLFGVFSGANVLTF
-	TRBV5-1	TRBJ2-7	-	TGCGCCAGCAGCTTGGGAGAGGGCCACTACGAGCAGTACTTC	CASSLGEGHYEQYF
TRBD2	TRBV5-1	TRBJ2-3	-	TGCGCCAGCAGCTTGGCGGCTAGCGGCCTCGCAGATACGCAGTATTTT	CASSLAASGLADTQYF
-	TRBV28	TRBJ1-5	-	TGTGCCAGCAGTCCCCGACAATACAATCAGCCCCAGCATTTT	CASSPRQYNQPQHF
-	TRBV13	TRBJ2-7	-	TGTGCCAGCGCGTACGGGAGTCGAACCTACGAGCAGTACTTC	CASAYGSRTYEQYF
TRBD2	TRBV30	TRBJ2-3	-	TGTGCCTGGAGTGATGCGGGGGGGCGTGATACGCAGTATTTT	CAWSDAGGRDTQYF
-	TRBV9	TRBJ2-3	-	TGTGCCAGCAGCGTAGCGGAGGGGTTGGGCACAGATACGCAGTATTTT	CASSVAEGLGTDTQYF
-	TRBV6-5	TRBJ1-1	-	TGTGCCACCCAGGCCTTGGGCACTGAAGCTTTCTTT	CATQALGTEAFF
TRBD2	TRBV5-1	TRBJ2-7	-	TGCGCCAGCAGCCTAGGCCTGACTAGCGGGCGATCCTACGAGCAGTACTTC	CASSLGLTSGRSYEQYF
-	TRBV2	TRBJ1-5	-	TGTGCCACCGAGGGGGGAGGGGGGCAGCCCCAGCATTTT	CATEGGGGQPQHF
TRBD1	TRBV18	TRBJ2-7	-	TGTGCCAGCTCACCGCCGGGACAGGGGTTGGACTACGAGCAGTACTTC	CASSPPGQGLDYEQYF
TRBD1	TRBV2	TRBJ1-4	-	TGTGCCAGCAACACGGGACAGGCTAATGAAAAACTGTTTTTT	CASNTGQANEKLFF
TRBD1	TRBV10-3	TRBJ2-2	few	TGTGCCATCAGAGGGACAGTCGAGGCACCCGGGGAGCTGTTTTTT	CAIRGTVEAPGELFF
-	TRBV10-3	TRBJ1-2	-	TGTGCCATCAGTGAGTCGACGGGATCTCGTCCTACCTATGGCTACACCTTC	CAISESTGSRPTYGYTF
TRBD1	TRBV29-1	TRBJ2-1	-	TGCAGCGTCGACAGGGGGCGACGGAATGAGCAGTTCTTC	CSVDRGRRNEQFF
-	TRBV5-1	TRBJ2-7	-	TGCGCCAGCAGCTTGGTGGTGGGGGCGGGTTCCGACGAGCAGTACTTC	CASSLVVGAGSDEQYF
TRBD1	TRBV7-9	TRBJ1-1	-	TGTGCCAGCAGCTTACCGGGACAGGGAACTGAAGCTTTCTTT	CASSLPGQGTEAFF
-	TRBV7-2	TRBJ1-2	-	TGTGCCAGCAGATCTACAGGGTCCTATGGCTACACCTTC	CASRSTGSYGYTF
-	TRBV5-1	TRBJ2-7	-	TGCGCCAGCAGCTTGGAAGGGGTGATATCCTACGAGCAGTACTTC	CASSLEGVISYEQYF
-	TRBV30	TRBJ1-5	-	TGTGCCTGGAGCCTTCAGGGCGCTCAGCCCCAGCATTTT	CAWSLQGAQPQHF
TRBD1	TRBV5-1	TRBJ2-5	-	TGCGCCAGCAGCTTGAACGGGGCAGGGGGTATGGAGACCCAGTACTTC	CASSLNGAGGMETQYF
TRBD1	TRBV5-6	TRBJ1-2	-	TGTGCCAGCAGCTTGGGGGACAGTAACTATGGCTACACCTTC	CASSLGDSNYGYTF
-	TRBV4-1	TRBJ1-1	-	TGCGCCAGCAGCCAAGAACCCCGCGGGGACACTGAAGCTTTCTTT	CASSQEPRGDTEAFF
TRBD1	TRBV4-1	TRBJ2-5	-	TGCGCCAGCAGCCAAGATCCGACAGGGTTTGTGACCCAGTACTTC	CASSQDPTGFVTQYF
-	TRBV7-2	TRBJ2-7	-	TGTGCCAGCAGCTTCTCCGGGCGGGGGCCCTACGAGCAGTACTTC	CASSFSGRGPYEQYF
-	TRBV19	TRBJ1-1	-	TGTGCCAGTAGCGACAGGACTTCAGCTTTCTTT	CASSDRTSAFF